The next 20 T cell receptor beta chains were all read from a single sample in a study of Ad26.COV2.S vaccination and SARS-CoV-2 variants. This table comes from immunoSEQ multiplex PCR, and its TCRdb copy is limited to in-frame clones, with some not included. Of about 350,000 clones listed, around 88% were seen once; the top ten hold approximately 5%. As for treatment: roughly 20 received Ad26.COV2.S at low or high dose, single or two shots; 5 received placebo; per-sample allocation not given. The study sampled participants on day 63 after the first vaccine or placebo injection. This specimen consisted of peripheral blood, obtained in a trial of Ad26.COV2.S vaccine versus placebo. These TCRs come from a person aged 18-60 years who received the Ad26.COV2.S COVID-19 vaccine or a placebo.

The rearrangement uses TRBV3-1 (or the pseudogene TRBV3-2) and TRBJ2-5; D is ambiguous. V was shortened by 2 bases and J by 1 base, with 5 bases between the two germline ends. The CDR3 spans 13 residues. Germline V CDR1 and CDR2: LGHDT, YNNKEL (reference sequence). The CDR3 nucleotides are TGTGCCAGCAGCCAACGCCTCCAAGAGACCCAGTACTTC. This codes for CASSQRLQETQYF.

The rearrangement links TRBV19 to TRBJ1-5, with D hard to call. The CDR3 sequence is 14 residues long. Germline CDR1 is LNHDA and CDR2 is SQIVND (reference sequence). V was cut by 4 bases and J by 6 bases, with 13 bases left in between. The CDR3: CASSTLAGGQPQHF. CDR3 coding DNA: TGTGCCAGTAGTACACTTGCCGGTGGTCAGCCCCAGCATTTT.

This chain uses TRBV7-9 with TRBJ2-7, with a tentative D call TRBD2 (6 bases). Germline V gives CDR1 SEHNR, CDR2 FQNEAQ (reference sequence). V was cut by 7 bases and J by 12 bases, with 25 bases left in between. This CDR3 comprises 14 residues. The CDR3 here is CASTQNAEGSVWYF. The CDR3 bases are TGTGCCAGCACCCAAAACGCGGAGGGGAGCGTTTGGTACTTC.

The chain carries TRBV27 and TRBJ2-5; TRBD1 matches at 8 bases. The CDR3 has 17 amino acids. Germline V gene lookup returns CDR1 MNHEY and CDR2 SMNVEV (reference sequence). The V segment lost 3 bases and the J segment 2 bases; nucleotides outside the gene matches: 11. CDR3 protein: CASSLHAWDRKQETQYF. DNA for the CDR3: TGTGCCAGCAGTTTGCACGCCTGGGACAGGAAGCAAGAGACCCAGTACTTC.

The chain has TRBV4-1 and TRBJ2-3, with 10 positions matching TRBD1. The V segment lost 3 bases and the J segment 6 bases; nucleotides outside the gene matches: 9. CDR3 size: 16 residues. Per the germline V gene, CDR1 is MGHRA and CDR2 is YSYEKL. In nucleotides, the CDR3 is TGCGCCAGCAGCCATCCCGACAGGGGGCCCAGGGATACGCAGTATTTT. This encodes CASSHPDRGPRDTQYF.

The CDR3 here is CASSLIGRGGNEQFF. The CDR3 DNA reads as TGTGCCAGCAGTTTAATCGGGAGGGGGGGCAATGAGCAGTTCTTC. The chain joins TRBV28 to TRBJ2-1; 8 bases are a match to TRBD2. The CDR3 has 15 amino acids. V shed 2 bases, J shed 6 bases, and the junction held 6 bases outside the gene matches. Germline loops: CDR1 MDHEN, CDR2 SYDVKM.

The chain uses TRBV2 and TRBJ1-1, with 11 nucleotides matching TRBD1. The junction had 7 bases not matched to a gene; V was cut back by 7 bases and J by 6 bases. The germline V gene has CDR1 SNHLY and CDR2 FYNNEI. There are 14 residues in the CDR3. The CDR3 nucleotides are TGTGCCAGCATTCTGGGACAGGGGGTTTCTGAAGCTTTCTTT. As protein: CASILGQGVSEAFF.

J is TRBJ2-7 and V is TRBV5-1; TRBD1 might be the D (5 bases). The CDR3 is made up of 17 amino acids. Germline CDR1 SGHRS, CDR2 YFSETQ. The ends were cut back, 4 bases at V and 3 bases at J, with 23 bases in the middle. CDR3 sequence reads: CASSPEMSRAIDYEQYF. The CDR3 bases are TGCGCCAGCAGCCCCGAGATGTCCAGGGCTATTGACTACGAGCAGTACTTC.

The chain combines TRBV6-2 or TRBV6-3 with TRBJ2-7; D may match TRBD1 or TRBD2 (6 bases each). Germline V lookup: CDR1 MNHEY, CDR2 SVGEGT. The CDR3 is 14 amino acids. V was shortened by 4 bases and J by 0 bases, with 10 bases between the two germline ends. CDR3 loop: CASSFGGYSYEQYF. CDR3 sequence (DNA): TGTGCCAGCAGTTTCGGGGGCTACTCCTACGAGCAGTACTTC.

V and J are TRBV2 and TRBJ1-5, with D perhaps matching TRBD1 (6 bases). This CDR3 is built from 15 residues. Germline loops: CDR1 SNHLY, CDR2 FYNNEI. V was clipped by 5 bases and J by 3 bases, with 14 bases between them. CDR3 residues: CASSPDAGANQPQHF. CDR3 sequence (DNA): TGTGCCAGCAGTCCCGACGCAGGGGCCAATCAGCCCCAGCATTTT. The full variable domain, in which reference TRBV2 and TRBJ1-5 provide the parts outside the CDR3, is EPEVTQTPSHQVTQMGQEVILRCVPISNHLYFYWYRQILGQKVEFLVSFYNNEISEKSEIFDDQFSVERPDGSNFTLKIRSTKLEDSAMYFCASSPDAGANQPQHFGDGTRLSIL.

V is TRBV5-4 and J is TRBJ2-2, with 8 bases identical to TRBD1. This CDR3 is 14 amino acids long. Trimming cost V 5 bases and J 0 bases; bases outside gene matches: 0. Germline lookup yields CDR1 SGHNT and CDR2 YYREEE (reference sequence). DNA of the CDR3: TGTGCCAGCAGGACAGGGGCGAACACCGGGGAGCTGTTTTTT. Protein sequence: CASRTGANTGELFF.

The genes are TRBV27 and TRBJ2-5, with D perhaps being TRBD1 or TRBD2 (5 bases each). With 4 bases removed from V and 5 bases from J, the gap between germline ends came to 11 bases. The CDR3 has 13 amino acids. The germline gives CDR1 MNHEY, CDR2 SMNVEV (reference sequence). The CDR3 loop reads CASSSGRRETQYF. CDR3 sequence (DNA): TGTGCCAGCAGTTCGGGACGGCGGGAGACCCAGTACTTC.

The CDR3 sequence: CASSSLVEQYF. The CDR3 DNA reads as TGCGCCAGTAGCTCCCTCGTCGAGCAGTACTTC. The rearrangement links TRBV10-2 to TRBJ2-7; D is unclear. CDR1 is WSHSY, CDR2 SAAADI, per germline. The CDR3 loop spans 11 amino acids. The ends were cut back, 9 bases at V and 6 bases at J, with 12 bases in the middle.

The J gene is TRBJ2-7, the V gene TRBV9; D is ambiguous. Trimming removed 0 bases at V and 0 bases at J, with 10 bases between. CDR3 length equals 15 residues. Germline assignment: CDR1 SGDLS and CDR2 YYNGEE. The CDR3 here is CASSVALMFSYEQYF. CDR3 sequence (DNA): TGTGCCAGCAGCGTAGCTTTAATGTTCTCCTACGAGCAGTACTTC.

The chain links TRBV6-1 to TRBJ2-7, with no clear D. V lost 3 bases and J 4 bases, leaving 13 bases between the germline ends. The CDR3 totals 14 residues. From germline, CDR1 is MNHNS and CDR2 SASEGT. CDR3 in DNA: TGTGCCAGCAGTGAGAAGGGTAGCTCGTACGAGCAGTACTTC. It is translated as CASSEKGSSYEQYF.

The rearrangement uses TRBV25-1 and TRBJ1-4; the match to TRBD1 covers 8 bases. The germline CDR1 and CDR2 sequences are MGHDK and SYGVNS. This CDR3 contains 12 residues. The trim removed 4 bases at V and 12 bases at J, leaving 4 bases unmatched. The CDR3: CASSVGTGQLFF. In DNA, the CDR3 is TGTGCCAGCAGTGTTGGGACAGGTCAACTGTTTTTT.

J is TRBJ2-7 and V is TRBV6-6, with 12 bases matching TRBD2. V shed 5 bases, J shed 5 bases, and the junction held 16 bases outside the gene matches. Germline V lookup: CDR1 MNHNY, CDR2 SVGAGI (reference sequence). The CDR3 runs 18 residues. The CDR3 spells CASSRNLAGGPFTNEQYF. For the CDR3, the DNA is TGTGCCAGCAGTCGAAATCTAGCGGGAGGGCCTTTCACGAACGAGCAGTACTTC.

The chain joins TRBV3-1 (or the pseudogene TRBV3-2) to TRBJ2-2, with TRBD1 matching 11 bases. This CDR3 region has 15 residues. The V gene end was trimmed by 4 bases and the J gene end by 5 bases; junction bases not matched to a gene: 3. Germline V gene sequence: CDR1 LGHDT, CDR2 YNNKEL (reference sequence). The CDR3 loop reads CASSPRDRGTGELFF. The CDR3 nucleotides are TGTGCCAGCAGCCCCCGGGACAGGGGGACCGGGGAGCTGTTTTTT.

The chain has TRBV15 and TRBJ2-7; 10 positions match TRBD1. Per germline, CDR1 LNHNV and CDR2 YYDKDF (reference sequence). The ends lost 5 bases at V and 4 bases at J; junction bases unmatched: 5. The CDR3 is made up of 14 amino acids. The DNA of the CDR3 is TGTGCCACCAGCTTCGGACAGGGGGGTTACGAGCAGTACTTC. Protein product: CATSFGQGGYEQYF.

J is TRBJ1-6 and V is TRBV28; 10 nucleotides match TRBD1. There are 14 residues in the CDR3. Trimming cost V 6 bases and J 11 bases; bases outside gene matches: 7. Per germline, CDR1 MDHEN and CDR2 SYDVKM. Here the CDR3 reads CASREGTGVTPLHF. CDR3 coding DNA: TGTGCCAGCAGGGAAGGGACAGGGGTTACACCCCTCCACTTT.